This T cell receptor beta chain was retrieved from a study of blood T cell repertoires in COVID-19. Clones were read by immunoSEQ multiplex PCR, and TCRdb kept only the in-frame ones, dropping some. The repertoire holds some 180,000 clones, with around four fifths as singletons. This CDR3 is 15 amino acids long. Germline V gene lookup returns CDR1 MNHEY and CDR2 SMNVEV (reference sequence). The V end was cut by 2 bases, the J end by 3 bases, with 10 bases between. Source material: peripheral blood. V gene TRBV27 combines with J gene TRBJ1-4, with a tentative D call TRBD1 (5 bases). This clonotype originated in a woman aged 80 or over with COVID-19, enrolled during active disease. The chain's CDR3 is CASSLGGTANEKLFF. Written as DNA, the CDR3 is TGTGCCAGCAGTTTAGGAGGGACGGCTAATGAAAAACTGTTTTTT.